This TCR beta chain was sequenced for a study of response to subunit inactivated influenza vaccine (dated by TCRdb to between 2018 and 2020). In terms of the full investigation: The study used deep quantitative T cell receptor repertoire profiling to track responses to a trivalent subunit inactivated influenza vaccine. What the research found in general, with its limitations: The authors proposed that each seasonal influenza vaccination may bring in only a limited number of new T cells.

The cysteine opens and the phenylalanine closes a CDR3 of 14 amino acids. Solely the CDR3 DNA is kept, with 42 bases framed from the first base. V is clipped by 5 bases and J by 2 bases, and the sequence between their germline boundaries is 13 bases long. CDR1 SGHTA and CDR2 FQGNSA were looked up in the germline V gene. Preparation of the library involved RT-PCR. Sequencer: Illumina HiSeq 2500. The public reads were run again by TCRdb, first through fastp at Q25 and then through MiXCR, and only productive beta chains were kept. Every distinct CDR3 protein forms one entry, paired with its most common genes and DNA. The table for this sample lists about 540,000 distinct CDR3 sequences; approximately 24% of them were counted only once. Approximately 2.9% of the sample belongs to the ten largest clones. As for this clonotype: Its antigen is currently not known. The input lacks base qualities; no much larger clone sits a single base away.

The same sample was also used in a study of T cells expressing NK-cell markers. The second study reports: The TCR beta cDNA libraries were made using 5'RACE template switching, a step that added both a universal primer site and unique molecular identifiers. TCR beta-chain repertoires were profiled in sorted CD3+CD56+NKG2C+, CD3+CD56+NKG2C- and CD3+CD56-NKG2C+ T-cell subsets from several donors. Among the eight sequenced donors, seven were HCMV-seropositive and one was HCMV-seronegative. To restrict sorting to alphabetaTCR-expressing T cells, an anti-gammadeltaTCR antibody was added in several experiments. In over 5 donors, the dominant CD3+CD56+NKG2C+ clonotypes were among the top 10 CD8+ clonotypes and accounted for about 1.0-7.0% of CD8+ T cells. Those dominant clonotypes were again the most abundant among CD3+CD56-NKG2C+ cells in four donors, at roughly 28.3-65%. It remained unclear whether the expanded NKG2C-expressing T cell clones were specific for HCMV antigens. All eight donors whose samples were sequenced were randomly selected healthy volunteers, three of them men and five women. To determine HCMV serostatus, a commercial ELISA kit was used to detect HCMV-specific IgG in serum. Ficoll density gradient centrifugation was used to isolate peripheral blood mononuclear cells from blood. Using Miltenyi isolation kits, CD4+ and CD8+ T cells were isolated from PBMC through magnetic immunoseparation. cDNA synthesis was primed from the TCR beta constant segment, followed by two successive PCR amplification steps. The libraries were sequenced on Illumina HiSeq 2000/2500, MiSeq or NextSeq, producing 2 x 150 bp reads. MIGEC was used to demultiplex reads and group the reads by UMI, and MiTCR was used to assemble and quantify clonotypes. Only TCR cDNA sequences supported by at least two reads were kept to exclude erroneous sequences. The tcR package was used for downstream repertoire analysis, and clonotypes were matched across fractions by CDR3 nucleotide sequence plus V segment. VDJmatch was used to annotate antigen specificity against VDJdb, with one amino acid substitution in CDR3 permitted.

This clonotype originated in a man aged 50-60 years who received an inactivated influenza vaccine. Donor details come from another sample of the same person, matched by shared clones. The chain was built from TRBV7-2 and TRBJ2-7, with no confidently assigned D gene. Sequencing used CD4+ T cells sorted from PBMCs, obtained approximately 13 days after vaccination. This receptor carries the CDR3 CASSQRPGTYEQYF. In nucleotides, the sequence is TGTGCCAGCAGCCAGAGGCCCGGAACCTACGAGCAGTACTTC.